This T cell receptor (beta chain) was captured in a study of shared clonotypes between healthy human individuals. Study findings and constraints: Naive CD4 clonotypes overlapped across a handful of donors at roughly 5.1%. All-four-donor shared clonotypes had higher generation probabilities than non-shared clonotypes did. Specimens sampled were limited to blood, with tissue repertoires likely differing.

Some clones are missing from TCRdb's copy, which holds only in-frame ones; the method was immunoSEQ multiplex PCR. The repertoire consists of more than 550,000 clones, with about 90% occurring once and the leading ten covering 34%. The V segment lost 0 bases and the J segment 2 bases; nucleotides outside the gene matches: 6. Germline CDR1 and CDR2: SGDLS and YYNGEE. The CDR3 has 16 residues. About this clone: Antigen unknown.

Sequencing was performed on memory CD8+ T cells from PBMCs. Stated subset: CD45RO+ cells pooled with CCR7-negative TemRA cells. This receptor was obtained from a man younger than 35 in good health. Some clones in this sample may be carry-over from other donors' samples. The genes are TRBV9 and TRBJ2-7; 9 nucleotides line up with TRBD2. The CDR3 reads CASSVAPIAGAYEQYF. CDR3 bases: TGTGCCAGCAGCGTAGCCCCGATAGCGGGAGCCTACGAGCAGTACTTC. Looking up the rest from reference TRBV9 and TRBJ2-7 gives the full variable domain: DSGVTQTPKHLITATGQRVTLRCSPRSGDLSVYWYQQSLDQGLQFLIQYYNGEERAKGNILERFSAQQFPDLHSELNLSSLELGDSALYFCASSVAPIAGAYEQYFGPGTRLTVT.